This T cell receptor beta chain was found in a study of response to subunit inactivated influenza vaccine. Study findings and constraints: Few additional T cells are recruited per seasonal influenza vaccination, authors suggested.

In germline, CDR1 is MNHEY, CDR2 SVGEGT. The CDR3 loop spans 15 amino acids. The trim removed 2 bases at V and 7 bases at J, leaving 6 bases unmatched. Via MiXCR, TCRdb re-called the RT-PCR reads, giving one row per CDR3 protein. In the table there are roughly 780,000 distinct CDR3 sequences, approximately 17% of which are singletons. This clonotype occurred a few times. The antigen remains unidentified. The J gene is TRBJ2-1, the V gene TRBV6-2 or TRBV6-3; 9 bases align to TRBD2. The sample in question was PBMCs from blood, obtained 4 to 6 days after vaccination. This TCR derives from a middle-aged man who received an inactivated influenza vaccine. The CDR3 nucleotides are TGTGCCAGCAGTTACGAGGCGGGGGGGCCAAATGAGCAGTTCTTC. Its translation is CASSYEAGGPNEQFF.